This is a list of T cell receptor beta chains from one sample in a study of T cell changes during pregnancy in multiple sclerosis. The protocol was immunoSEQ multiplex PCR, while the TCRdb copy is restricted to in-frame clones and leaves out a portion. The table records roughly 100,000 clones, 92% of them present only once. This sample comprised peripheral blood, obtained after pregnancy. These receptors all stem from a female donor with multiple sclerosis, enrolled in a pregnancy study. Both conserved end residues are part of each CDR3. The D gene is left open where the match is weak. A clone size is listed for some rows: how often the clone was seen (once, few, many), or a class if it is expanded.

V: TRBV28
size: -
J: TRBJ2-7
D: TRBD2
CDR3: CASLGTSGRKQYF
DNA: TGTGCCAGTCTCGGGACTAGCGGGAGGAAGCAGTACTTC

V: TRBV7-2
size: -
J: TRBJ2-7
D: TRBD2
CDR3: CASSWTSGSWSSYEQYF
DNA: TGTGCCAGCAGCTGGACTAGCGGGAGTTGGAGCTCCTACGAGCAGTACTTC

V: TRBV5-1
size: once
J: TRBJ2-5
D: -
CDR3: CASSLAGETQYF
DNA: TGCGCCAGCAGCTTGGCCGGAGAGACCCAGTACTTC

V: TRBV19
size: few
J: TRBJ1-2
D: -
CDR3: CASSPDSQNYGYTF
DNA: TGTGCCAGTAGTCCCGACAGCCAGAACTATGGCTACACCTTC

V: TRBV2
size: -
J: TRBJ2-1
D: -
CDR3: CASNPPGLYNEQFF
DNA: TGTGCCAGCAACCCTCCGGGACTTTACAATGAGCAGTTCTTC

V: TRBV5-1
size: -
J: TRBJ1-6
D: -
CDR3: CASSDGNLNSPLHF
DNA: TGCGCCAGCAGCGACGGGAACCTTAATTCACCCCTCCACTTT

V: TRBV10-3
size: -
J: TRBJ2-5
D: TRBD1
CDR3: CAIGGQTQETQYF
DNA: TGTGCCATCGGGGGACAGACACAAGAGACCCAGTACTTC

V: TRBV30
size: -
J: TRBJ1-1
D: -
CDR3: CAWSYLNTEAFF
DNA: TGTGCCTGGAGCTATCTGAACACTGAAGCTTTCTTT

V: TRBV11-2
size: -
J: TRBJ1-4
D: -
CDR3: CASSTPGFNEKLFF
DNA: TGTGCCAGCAGCACCCCGGGATTTAATGAAAAACTGTTTTTT

V: TRBV5-1
size: -
J: TRBJ2-5
D: -
CDR3: CASREGGREETQYF
DNA: TGCGCCAGCAGAGAGGGGGGGCGGGAAGAGACCCAGTACTTC

V: TRBV10-3
size: -
J: TRBJ1-2
D: TRBD1
CDR3: CASHSTGADYGYTF
DNA: TGTGCCTCCCACTCCACAGGGGCGGACTATGGCTACACCTTC

V: TRBV25-1
size: once
J: TRBJ2-7
D: TRBD2
CDR3: CASSDAGVQNEQYF
DNA: TGTGCCAGCAGTGATGCGGGAGTACAGAACGAGCAGTACTTC

V: TRBV12-5
size: -
J: TRBJ2-7
D: TRBD1
CDR3: CASGLGTGDSYEQYF
DNA: TGTGCTAGTGGTTTAGGGACAGGGGACTCCTACGAGCAGTACTTC

V: TRBV19
size: -
J: TRBJ1-3
D: TRBD1
CDR3: CASSPRTRRTGAVRNTIYF
DNA: TGTGCCAGTAGTCCACGAACCCGGAGGACAGGGGCAGTAAGAAACACCATATATTTT

V: TRBV2
size: -
J: TRBJ2-7
D: -
CDR3: CASSVRPGWEQYF
DNA: TGTGCCAGCAGTGTACGACCAGGATGGGAGCAGTACTTC

V: TRBV4-3
size: -
J: TRBJ1-2
D: -
CDR3: CASSHAGTPFSGYTF
DNA: TGCGCCAGCAGCCATGCTGGGACACCCTTTTCTGGCTACACCTTC

V: TRBV7-3
size: -
J: TRBJ1-3
D: TRBD1
CDR3: CASSEQGANTIYF
DNA: TGTGCCAGCAGCGAACAGGGGGCGAACACCATATATTTT

V: TRBV7-2
size: -
J: TRBJ2-5
D: -
CDR3: CASSLARETQYF
DNA: TGTGCCAGCAGCTTAGCGCGAGAGACCCAGTACTTC

V: TRBV7-7
size: -
J: TRBJ2-5
D: -
CDR3: CASSLQGRLGETQYF
DNA: TGTGCCAGCAGCTTACAGGGGCGCTTGGGAGAGACCCAGTACTTC

V: TRBV15
size: -
J: TRBJ2-7
D: TRBD1
CDR3: CATSNKNSGGQHYEQYF
DNA: TGTGCCACCAGCAATAAAAACTCAGGGGGCCAGCACTACGAGCAGTACTTC

V: TRBV6-5
size: -
J: TRBJ2-1
D: TRBD2
CDR3: CASSYGLGAYNEQFF
DNA: TGTGCCAGCAGTTACGGACTAGGGGCCTACAATGAGCAGTTCTTC

V: TRBV6-1
size: -
J: TRBJ2-2
D: TRBD2
CDR3: CASSESPSGRTNTGELFF
DNA: TGTGCCAGCAGTGAATCTCCTAGCGGGAGGACGAACACCGGGGAGCTGTTTTTT

V: TRBV11-2
size: once
J: TRBJ2-3
D: -
CDR3: CASSSAGMGFTDTQYF
DNA: TGTGCCAGCAGTTCCGCGGGCATGGGATTCACAGATACGCAGTATTTT

V: TRBV6-6
size: -
J: TRBJ2-7
D: TRBD1
CDR3: CASSYSSDRAYEQYF
DNA: TGTGCCAGCAGTTACTCGTCGGACAGGGCCTACGAGCAGTACTTC

V: TRBV2
size: -
J: TRBJ1-5
D: TRBD1
CDR3: CASSPGTVNQPQHF
DNA: TGTGCCAGCAGTCCCGGGACAGTCAATCAGCCCCAGCATTTT

V: TRBV10-3
size: -
J: TRBJ1-1
D: -
CDR3: CAIRAEVMNTEAFF
DNA: TGTGCCATCAGGGCCGAAGTTATGAACACTGAAGCTTTCTTT

V: TRBV5-1
size: -
J: TRBJ2-3
D: TRBD2
CDR3: CASSLELAGIGDTQYF
DNA: TGCGCCAGCAGCTTGGAGCTAGCGGGGATCGGGGATACGCAGTATTTT

V: TRBV9
size: few
J: TRBJ1-2
D: -
CDR3: CASSAPLSGGDYGYTF
DNA: TGTGCCAGCAGCGCCCCTCTAAGCGGGGGGGACTATGGCTACACCTTC

V: TRBV2
size: -
J: TRBJ2-7
D: -
CDR3: CASTPLGENEQYF
DNA: TGTGCCAGCACCCCACTCGGGGAAAACGAGCAGTACTTC

V: TRBV7-6
size: -
J: TRBJ2-1
D: -
CDR3: CASSLGAYNEQFF
DNA: TGTGCCAGCAGCTTAGGGGCGTACAATGAGCAGTTCTTC

V: TRBV29-1
size: -
J: TRBJ2-1
D: TRBD2
CDR3: CSARGLAYEQFF
DNA: TGCAGCGCAAGGGGACTAGCTTACGAGCAGTTCTTC

V: TRBV15
size: -
J: TRBJ2-6
D: TRBD1
CDR3: CATSRAGTGGANVLTF
DNA: TGTGCCACCAGCAGAGCTGGGACAGGGGGGGCCAACGTCCTGACTTTC